The 24 T cell receptor beta chains in this list originate from one sample, sequenced in a study of blood T cell repertoires in COVID-19. Repertoires were generated with immunoSEQ multiplex PCR, while TCRdb's copy carries only in-frame clones and drops some. The sample lists about 300,000 clones; 85% to 90% were seen once. The sample taken for sequencing was PBMCs or T cells enriched from blood (not recorded which). The receptors shown here come from a man younger than 45 who had recovered from COVID-19.

This chain joins TRBV4-2 and TRBJ2-1, with 7 bases aligning to TRBD1. CDR3 length: 13 amino acids. V gave up 5 bases and J gave up 9 bases; unmatched junction bases: 7. CDR1 and CDR2 from the germline V gene are LGHNA and YNFKEQ. The CDR3: CASSSVRGSEQFF. The CDR3 nucleotides read TGTGCCAGCAGCTCGGTCAGGGGGTCTGAGCAGTTCTTC.

The gene calls are TRBV3-1 (or the pseudogene TRBV3-2) and TRBJ2-1, with 12 positions matching TRBD2. Germline lookup yields CDR1 LGHDT and CDR2 YNNKEL (reference sequence). V was clipped by 4 bases and J by 8 bases; unmatched bases: 6. The CDR3 is 15 residues long. CDR3 loop: CASSPPGLAGYEQFF. The CDR3 nucleotides are TGTGCCAGCAGCCCTCCGGGACTAGCGGGTTATGAGCAGTTCTTC.

The CDR3 is CAWSVGQGGEQYF. DNA of the CDR3: TGTGCCTGGAGTGTGGGACAGGGGGGGGAGCAGTACTTC. The chain uses TRBV30 and TRBJ2-7; 11 nucleotides agree with TRBD1. CDR1 is GTSNPN, CDR2 SVGIG, per germline (reference sequence). Trimming cost V 0 bases and J 7 bases; bases outside gene matches: 2. The CDR3 length is 13 residues.

The chain combines TRBV7-2 with TRBJ1-3; 7 bases are shared with TRBD1. CDR1 and CDR2 (germline): SGHTA, FQGNSA. The V and J ends lost 4 bases and 1 base, in that order; junction bases with no gene match: 7. This CDR3 is 16 amino acids long. The chain's CDR3 is CASSSMTGMSGNTIYF. CDR3 sequence (DNA): TGTGCCAGCAGCTCAATGACAGGGATGTCTGGAAACACCATATATTTT.

The chain has TRBV4-1 and TRBJ1-3; 8 bases align to TRBD1. Germline CDR1 is MGHRA and CDR2 is YSYEKL. After removal of 4 bases from V and 2 bases from J, the junction contained 4 bases not matched to a gene. This CDR3 has 15 amino acids. CDR3 in DNA: TGCGCCAGCAGCCTGACAGGGGAACCTGGAAACACCATATATTTT. Translating it yields CASSLTGEPGNTIYF.

This clone was counted once. V usage is TRBV9 and J usage is TRBJ1-2, with 9 bases identical to TRBD1. V lost 0 bases and J lost 4; bases outside the gene matches: 1. Germline V gene lookup returns CDR1 SGDLS and CDR2 YYNGEE. The CDR3 sequence is 14 residues long. This chain's CDR3 is CASSVETGGYGYTF. CDR3 nucleotide sequence: TGTGCCAGCAGCGTAGAGACAGGGGGCTATGGCTACACCTTC.

Here the CDR3 reads CASSLDRLRRNEQFF. CDR3 DNA: TGTGCCAGCAGCTTAGACAGACTAAGGCGGAATGAGCAGTTCTTC. The chain has TRBV7-2 and TRBJ2-1, with D possibly TRBD2 on 5 matching bases. V lost 1 base, J lost 7 bases, and 14 bases lay in between. In germline, CDR1 is SGHTA, CDR2 FQGNSA. CDR3 size: 15 residues.

This chain uses TRBV24-1 with TRBJ1-1; 8 bases fit TRBD1. The CDR3 length is 12 residues. Losses at the gene ends were 3 bases for V and 9 bases for J; bases not matched to a gene: 2. Germline CDR1 reads KGHDR; CDR2 reads SFDVKD. In DNA, the CDR3 is TGTGCCACCAGTGATCGGACAGGGAAAGCTTTCTTT. This gives the protein CATSDRTGKAFF.

This clone has just one count. The V gene is TRBV18, the J gene TRBJ2-7; D perhaps matches TRBD2 (6 bases). Germline values: CDR1 KGHSH, CDR2 LQKENI. The CDR3 totals 14 residues. Trimming cost V 0 bases and J 4 bases, with 10 bases left between them. In DNA form, the CDR3 reads TGTGCCAGCTCACCACCTAGCGGAAAGTACGAGCAGTACTTC. It is translated as CASSPPSGKYEQYF.

This chain connects TRBV10-2 to TRBJ1-1; 7 nucleotides agree with TRBD1. The CDR3 has 14 residues. J gave up 5 bases and V 6 bases, and 9 bases lay outside the gene matches. From germline, CDR1 is WSHSY and CDR2 SAAADI. In nucleotides, the CDR3 is TGCGCCAGCAGGGCCAGGGGGGCCGAGACTGAAGCTTTCTTT. The encoded protein is CASRARGAETEAFF.

The chain has TRBV7-9 and TRBJ1-5, with D hard to call. Trimming removed 5 bases at V and 3 bases at J, with 11 bases between. This CDR3 region has 14 residues. In germline, CDR1 is SEHNR, CDR2 FQNEAQ (reference sequence). In DNA, the CDR3 is TGTGCCAGCAGCCCAGCGGCACACAATCAGCCCCAGCATTTT. Its translation is CASSPAAHNQPQHF.

The count of this clone is one. The V call is TRBV5-1, the J call TRBJ1-3; possible D gene TRBD1, 5 bases. The CDR3 extends over 16 amino acids. Trimming removed 4 bases at V and 1 base at J, with 15 bases between. CDR1 SGHRS and CDR2 YFSETQ come from the germline V gene. CDR3 DNA sequence: TGCGCCAGCAGCCCGCGGGGTGAGGGGTCTGGAAACACCATATATTTT. It translates to CASSPRGEGSGNTIYF.

The V and J genes are TRBV5-1 and TRBJ2-1; TRBD1 aligns across 8 bases. Germline lookup yields CDR1 SGHRS and CDR2 YFSETQ. This CDR3 comprises 15 residues. V lost 3 bases to trimming and J lost 4 bases; unmatched junction nucleotides: 6. Here the CDR3 reads CASSSGQGGYNEQFF. DNA for the CDR3: TGCGCCAGCAGCTCCGGACAGGGCGGATACAATGAGCAGTTCTTC. The whole variable domain, remainder taken from reference TRBV5-1 and TRBJ2-1, is KAGVTQTPRYLIKTRGQQVTLSCSPISGHRSVSWYQQTPGQGLQFLFEYFSETQRNKGNFPGRFSGRQFSNSRSEMNVSTLELGDSALYLCASSSGQGGYNEQFFGPGTRLTVL.

The chain couples TRBV11-3 to TRBJ1-6; 7 bases line up with TRBD1. The CDR3 covers 17 residues. Losses at the gene ends were 6 bases for V and 7 bases for J; bases not matched to a gene: 15. Germline V gives CDR1 SGHNT, CDR2 YENEEA. The CDR3 DNA follows: TGTGCCAGCAGAGCCGCTGTCACAGGGGCCACAAATTCACCCCTCCACTTT. Amino acid sequence: CASRAAVTGATNSPLHF.

The rearrangement uses TRBV19 and TRBJ1-1, with D possibly matching TRBD1 (6 bases). This CDR3 spans 16 amino acids. V was cut by 6 bases and J by 4 bases, with 21 bases left in between. Germline V gene sequence: CDR1 LNHDA, CDR2 SQIVND (reference sequence). CDR3 amino acids: CASRDPGHSKRTEAFF. The CDR3 DNA reads TGTGCCAGTAGGGATCCGGGACACTCAAAACGCACTGAAGCTTTCTTT.

CDR3 DNA: TGCAGCGTTTTGACAGGGCTAAAGGGGTCTGAAGCTTTCTTT. This gives the protein CSVLTGLKGSEAFF. This chain uses TRBV29-1 with TRBJ1-1; 7 bases fit TRBD1. The CDR3 consists of 14 residues. The V gene's germline CDR1 is SQVTM and CDR2 ANQGSEA. The J segment lost 6 bases and the V segment lost 5 bases, leaving 12 bases of the junction unmatched.

This chain uses TRBV28 with TRBJ1-4; 8 bases fit TRBD1. CDR3 size: 16 residues. Germline V gene data show CDR1 as MDHEN and CDR2 as SYDVKM. The J segment lost 3 bases and the V segment lost 4 bases, leaving 7 bases of the junction unmatched. CDR3 sequence (DNA): TGTGCCAGCAGTTCAGGGGGCGCGATCTCTAATGAAAAACTGTTTTTT. Translation: CASSSGGAISNEKLFF.

This sequence joins TRBV6-6 and TRBJ2-2; 8 bases map to TRBD1. CDR3 size: 16 residues. From germline, CDR1 is MNHNY and CDR2 SVGAGI (reference sequence). Germline trimming cut 8 bases from V and 2 bases from J; bases unmatched to any gene: 10. Here the CDR3 DNA reads TGTGCCAGCCGGGCGTGGACAGGGTCTAACACCGGGGAGCTGTTTTTT. Residues: CASRAWTGSNTGELFF.

The V and J genes are TRBV5-6 and TRBJ1-5; perhaps TRBD1 as D (6 bases). CDR1 SGHDT and CDR2 YYEEEE come from the germline V gene. The CDR3 covers 14 residues. Trimming pared 0 bases from V and 4 bases from J, leaving 8 bases between. The CDR3 loop is CASSLGQVNQPQHF. CDR3 in DNA: TGTGCCAGCAGCTTGGGACAGGTAAATCAGCCCCAGCATTTT.

The chain carries TRBV29-1 and TRBJ1-2; tentative D call: TRBD1 (6 bases). Germline V gives CDR1 SQVTM, CDR2 ANQGSEA. CDR3 length equals 14 residues. The ends were cut back, 3 bases at V and 4 bases at J, with 15 bases in the middle. The CDR3 protein is CSVESGGEGYGYTF. CDR3 nucleotides: TGCAGCGTTGAGTCGGGGGGCGAGGGCTATGGCTACACCTTC. The whole variable domain, filled in from reference TRBV29-1 and TRBJ1-2, reads SAVISQKPSRDICQRGTSLTIQCQVDSQVTMMFWYRQQPGQSLTLIATANQGSEATYESGFVIDKFPISRPNLTFSTLTVSNMSPEDSSIYLCSVESGGEGYGYTFGSGTRLTVV.

This sequence joins TRBV30 and TRBJ2-5, with 10 bases identical to TRBD2. Germline V gene data show CDR1 as GTSNPN and CDR2 as SVGIG (reference sequence). With 6 bases clipped from V and 3 bases from J, the junction kept 10 bases outside the gene matches. This CDR3 has 15 residues. Written as DNA, the CDR3 is TGTGCCTGTAATTTAGCGGGAGGTTGGGAAGAGACCCAGTACTTC. Translating it yields CACNLAGGWEETQYF.

The chain has TRBV5-1 and TRBJ2-7; 7 positions agree with TRBD1. Germline CDR1 and CDR2: SGHRS and YFSETQ. The CDR3 runs to 14 residues. V trimming: 0 bases; J trimming: 3 bases; junction bases outside the gene matches: 3. This CDR3 reads CASSLGQGGYEQYF. In DNA, the CDR3 is TGCGCCAGCAGCTTGGGACAGGGCGGCTACGAGCAGTACTTC.

The rearrangement links TRBV10-3 to TRBJ2-4, with D possibly matching TRBD1 (6 bases). Germline V gene lookup returns CDR1 ENHRY and CDR2 SYGVKD. V lost 3 bases, J lost 2 bases, and 8 bases lay in between. CDR3 size: 14 residues. The CDR3: CAISEGGPKNIQYF. In DNA form, the CDR3 reads TGTGCCATCAGTGAAGGGGGTCCCAAAAACATTCAGTACTTC.

V gene TRBV6-5 combines with J gene TRBJ1-1; 7 positions agree with TRBD1. CDR1 and CDR2 from the germline V gene are MNHEY and SVGAGI. There are 16 residues in the CDR3. V lost 0 bases, J lost 1 base, and 5 bases stayed unmatched. CDR3 bases: TGTGCCAGCAGTTACTCTCGACAGGGAAGGAACACTGAAGCTTTCTTT. It is translated as CASSYSRQGRNTEAFF.